The next 25 T cell receptor beta chains were all read from a single sample in a study of beta chain features in type 1 diabetes. What was sequenced were expressed TCRB transcripts, since all of the isolated RNA had been reverse transcribed. Repertoires were generated with immunoSEQ multiplex PCR, while TCRdb's copy carries only in-frame clones and drops some. The data hold some 270,000 clones, with under 8.5% observed a single time. The sequencing input was central memory CD4+ T cells from blood. These receptors were obtained from a woman between 18 and 29 years old in good health.

The chain has TRBV6-6 and TRBJ1-3, with D possibly TRBD1 on 5 matching bases. The V gene lost 5 bases and the J gene lost 4 bases, with 9 bases spanning the gap. CDR3 size: 13 residues. CDR1 MNHNY and CDR2 SVGAGI come from the germline V gene (reference sequence). The CDR3 DNA is TGTGCCAGCAGTATCGACAGAGGAAACACCATATATTTT. It is translated as CASSIDRGNTIYF.

This clone has a count of ten or more. The V and J genes are TRBV28 and TRBJ1-2; D gene unclear. Germline V gene sequence: CDR1 MDHEN, CDR2 SYDVKM. V lost 3 bases and J 3 bases, leaving 5 bases between the germline ends. The length of the CDR3 is 12 residues. The CDR3 DNA is TGTGCCAGCAGTTTGAACTACTATGGCTACACCTTC. It codes for CASSLNYYGYTF.

This clone showed up just a few times. The genes are TRBV7-2 and TRBJ1-4, with 8 bases lining up with TRBD1. V shed 5 bases and J 10 bases; nucleotides not matched to a gene: 12. This CDR3 contains 15 residues. Germline CDR1 and CDR2: SGHTA and FQGNSA. DNA for the CDR3: TGTGCCAGCAGCACGAGGACAGGGTCGCTCGTAAAACTGTTTTTT. Amino acid sequence: CASSTRTGSLVKLFF. The full variable domain, its missing parts supplied by reference TRBV7-2 and TRBJ1-4, is GAGVSQSPSNKVTEKGKDVELRCDPISGHTALYWYRQSLGQGLEFLIYFQGNSAPDKSGLPSDRFSAERTGGSVSTLTIQRTQQEDSAVYLCASSTRTGSLVKLFFGSGTQLSVL.

This clone was seen many times. The rearrangement links TRBV2 to TRBJ2-1, with D tentatively TRBD1 or TRBD2 (7 bases each). The V gene lost 3 bases and the J gene lost 6 bases, with 9 bases spanning the gap. From germline, CDR1 is SNHLY and CDR2 FYNNEI. CDR3 length equals 13 residues. CDR3 bases: TGTGCCAGCAGTGACAGGGGGGGCAATGAGCAGTTCTTC. Amino acids: CASSDRGGNEQFF.

The chain couples TRBV14 to TRBJ2-5; 7 bases are shared with TRBD1. Trimming took 4 bases from V and 4 from J; bases not matched to a gene: 6. CDR1 is SGHDN, CDR2 FVKESK, per germline. This CDR3 is built from 14 residues. Written as DNA, the CDR3 is TGTGCCAGCAGCCGAACAGGGGTGCTAGAGACCCAGTACTTC. This sequence encodes CASSRTGVLETQYF.

There are many counts of this clone. The rearrangement joins TRBV11-3 to TRBJ2-7; a possible D gene is TRBD1 (5 bases). The CDR3 length is 13 residues. CDR1 SGHNT and CDR2 YENEEA come from the germline V gene. The V end lost 1 base, the J end lost 12 bases, and 16 bases lay between the germline ends. The CDR3 region is CASSLVDSPSRYF. CDR3 coding DNA: TGTGCCAGCAGCTTAGTAGACAGCCCCTCGCGGTACTTC.

The rearrangement joins TRBV7-9 to TRBJ2-5; D remains unclear. The CDR3 extends over 15 amino acids. Germline V gives CDR1 SEHNR, CDR2 FQNEAQ (reference sequence). Trimming left V 1 base short and J 1 base short, with 10 bases between. The CDR3 region is CASSLVQRTQETQYF. CDR3 DNA: TGTGCCAGCAGCTTAGTCCAGCGCACCCAAGAGACCCAGTACTTC.

CDR3 nucleotide sequence: TGTGCCAGCAGACGGACTCTGAACACTGAAGCTTTCTTT. Translated, it gives CASRRTLNTEAFF. V and J are TRBV6-6 and TRBJ1-1; D is ambiguous. V dropped 6 bases and J dropped 0 bases, with 8 bases sitting between them. Germline CDR1 and CDR2: MNHNY and SVGAGI (reference sequence). This CDR3 comprises 13 residues.

As DNA, the CDR3 is TGTGCCAGCGAAGCGGGCACTACGAACACCGGGGAGCTGTTTTTT. This translates into CASEAGTTNTGELFF. The rearrangement uses TRBV7-6 and TRBJ2-2, with D possibly being TRBD2 (6 bases). The CDR3 runs to 15 residues. The germline CDR1 and CDR2 sequences are SGHVS and FNYEAQ. Trimming shortened V by 8 bases and J by 0 bases, and 13 bases separated the two germline ends.

This clone was counted a few times. V gene TRBV18 combines with J gene TRBJ2-5; 9 bases map to TRBD1. V gave up 6 bases and J gave up 5 bases; unmatched junction bases: 7. Per germline, CDR1 KGHSH and CDR2 LQKENI. CDR3 length: 14 amino acids. The CDR3 sequence: CASSPRTGDETQYF. The CDR3 DNA sequence: TGTGCCAGCTCCCCCCGGACAGGGGACGAGACCCAGTACTTC.

The V and J genes are TRBV5-4 and TRBJ1-2, with 7 bases fitting TRBD1. Germline V gene data show CDR1 as SGHNT and CDR2 as YYREEE (reference sequence). V was pared by 3 bases and J by 8 bases, with 7 bases of the junction left unmatched. The CDR3 is made up of 13 amino acids. Written as DNA, the CDR3 is TGTGCCAGCAGCTCGTCGACAGGGAAGGGCTACACCTTC. Amino acids: CASSSSTGKGYTF.

The rearrangement uses TRBV27 and TRBJ2-5; D remains ambiguous. Per the germline V gene, CDR1 is MNHEY and CDR2 is SMNVEV (reference sequence). The CDR3 is 12 residues long. V lost 1 base and J 5 bases, leaving 5 bases between the germline ends. The CDR3 loop is CASSLYGETQYF. In nucleotides, the CDR3 is TGTGCCAGCAGTTTATATGGCGAGACCCAGTACTTC.

The J gene is TRBJ1-3, the V gene TRBV7-8; D call uncertain. In germline, CDR1 is SGHVS, CDR2 FQNEAQ. CDR3 size: 13 residues. The ends were cut back, 1 base at V and 7 bases at J, with 8 bases in the middle. The DNA for the CDR3 is TGTGCCAGCAGCTTAGTTGGGAGGAACACCATATATTTT. Translating gives CASSLVGRNTIYF.

This clone has just a few counts. This rearrangement joins TRBV7-2 to TRBJ2-2, with D hard to call. V was cut by 5 bases and J by 3 bases, with 4 bases left in between. The CDR3 length is 12 residues. Germline CDR1 SGHTA, CDR2 FQGNSA. The CDR3 DNA follows: TGTGCCAGCAGCGTATACACCGGGGAGCTGTTTTTT. Translating it yields CASSVYTGELFF.

This clone was detected many times. The genes are TRBV27 and TRBJ2-7, with unresolved D. V shed 6 bases and J shed 5 bases, with 14 bases lying between them. The germline V gene encodes CDR1 MNHEY and CDR2 SMNVEV (reference sequence). The CDR3 contains 13 residues. In DNA, the CDR3 is TGTGCCAGCAGAGCAGAGTATGGCCACGAGCAGTACTTC. This gives the protein CASRAEYGHEQYF.

This clone was observed a handful of times. The V call is TRBV5-1, the J call TRBJ2-1; D may correspond to TRBD1 or TRBD2 (5 bases each). The CDR3 loop spans 15 amino acids. The ends were cut back, 3 bases at V and 7 bases at J, with 17 bases in the middle. Germline V gene data show CDR1 as SGHRS and CDR2 as YFSETQ. DNA of the CDR3: TGCGCCAGCAGCTGGGGACCTTTGGACGAAAATGAGCAGTTCTTC. Translated: CASSWGPLDENEQFF.

This clone has only a few counts. V gene TRBV19 combines with J gene TRBJ2-1; D is perhaps TRBD2 (5 bases). Germline V gene lookup returns CDR1 LNHDA and CDR2 SQIVND (reference sequence). V was pared by 6 bases and J by 11 bases, with 20 bases between. This CDR3 is built from 14 residues. In DNA, the CDR3 is TGTGCCAGTAGCAAGAAACCGGACTGGTATAAGCAGTTCTTC. As protein: CASSKKPDWYKQFF.

The chain has TRBV5-1 and TRBJ1-6; 7 nucleotides match TRBD1. Germline V gene lookup returns CDR1 SGHRS and CDR2 YFSETQ. This CDR3 is 13 amino acids long. The junction had 1 base not matched to a gene; V was cut back by 5 bases and J by 5 bases. The CDR3 region is CASRGQDNSPLHF. Here the CDR3 DNA reads TGCGCCAGCAGAGGACAGGATAATTCACCCCTCCACTTT.

J is TRBJ2-7 and V is TRBV6-5, with 9 positions matching TRBD1. CDR3 length equals 15 residues. Trimming took 6 bases from V and 4 from J; bases not matched to a gene: 10. Germline CDR1 and CDR2: MNHEY and SVGAGI. The CDR3 loop reads CASRGRGTGKYEQYF. The DNA for the CDR3 is TGTGCCAGCAGGGGCCGAGGGACAGGGAAGTACGAGCAGTACTTC.

Turning to this clone: An end of the junction differs from the germline gene, which may be a read error. This chain uses TRBV5-1 with TRBJ2-4; the match to TRBD1 covers 8 bases. This CDR3 is 16 amino acids long. CDR1 is SGHRS, CDR2 YFSETQ, per germline. DNA for the CDR3: TGTGCCAGCAGCCCCCAGACAGGGGAGTTCGGAAACATTCAGTACTTC. This codes for CASSPQTGEFGNIQYF.

This clone was found many times. This chain uses TRBV5-1 with TRBJ2-1; D tentatively reads TRBD1 or TRBD2 (7 bases each). CDR3 size: 13 residues. V dropped 3 bases and J dropped 6 bases, with 10 bases sitting between them. CDR1 and CDR2 (germline): SGHRS, YFSETQ. The CDR3 here is CASSWEGANEQFF. In DNA, the CDR3 is TGCGCCAGCAGCTGGGAGGGGGCCAATGAGCAGTTCTTC.

This clone was counted a few times. This chain links TRBV9 with TRBJ2-7, with D possibly matching TRBD1 (5 bases). This CDR3 spans 17 amino acids. V gave up 3 bases and J gave up 3 bases, with 22 bases separating them. CDR1 is SGDLS and CDR2 is YYNGEE in the germline V gene. The CDR3 is CASSALGWGPLYYEQYV. CDR3 nucleotide sequence: TGTGCCAGCAGCGCCCTTGGGTGGGGCCCACTCTACTACGAGCAGTACGTC.

The genes are TRBV7-8 and TRBJ2-1; D gene uncertain. The CDR3 spans 14 residues. The germline V gene has CDR1 SGHVS and CDR2 FQNEAQ. V was shortened by 1 base and J by 5 bases, with 9 bases between the two germline ends. CDR3 coding DNA: TGTGCCAGCAGCTTAGGTGTAAGCAACAATGAGCAGTTCTTC. It encodes CASSLGVSNNEQFF.

The chain has TRBV29-1 and TRBJ2-7; 15 bases match TRBD2. The CDR3 contains 17 residues. Germline CDR1 is SQVTM and CDR2 is ANQGSEA. Trimming took 4 bases from V and 4 from J; bases not matched to a gene: 11. CDR3 sequence reads: CSVGGLAGGSGRYEQYF. CDR3 in DNA: TGCAGCGTTGGAGGACTAGCGGGAGGGTCGGGAAGATACGAGCAGTACTTC.

This sequence joins TRBV18 and TRBJ2-3; the D gene is possibly TRBD2 (6 bases). The length of the CDR3 is 15 residues. Per the germline V gene, CDR1 is KGHSH and CDR2 is LQKENI. The V end was cut by 0 bases, the J end by 4 bases, with 11 bases between. CDR3 DNA: TGTGCCAGCTCACCACCAGTACGGAGGGCAGATACGCAGTATTTT. Protein product: CASSPPVRRADTQYF.